This entry is about one TCR beta chain. Its antigen is unknown. The sample originates from a study of cytomegalovirus exposure and HLA in healthy donors. PCR primers comprised 60 Vbeta and 13 Jbeta primers. Repertoires were generated with immunoSEQ multiplex PCR, while TCRdb's copy carries only in-frame clones and drops some. This sample has 45,000 to 65,000 clones, with approximately 75% found just once. Findings of the study overall: Follow-up analysis later connected one missense variant in DCLRE1C with trimming of TCR beta V- and J-genes. The classifier was said to identify cytomegalovirus status with high specificity and sensitivity.

Germline CDR1 is SGHDN and CDR2 is FVKESK. The CDR3 covers 14 residues. The V end lost 0 bases, the J end lost 8 bases, and 13 bases lay between the germline ends. This receptor was obtained from a woman aged 35 to 49 in good health and CMV-seropositive. This chain joins TRBV14 and TRBJ1-1; D may be TRBD1 (5 bases). The sequenced sample consisted of PBMCs. CDR3 nucleotides: TGTGCCAGCAGCCAAGATTTGGTGGCAGGGGAAGCTTTCTTT. It encodes CASSQDLVAGEAFF. Full variable domain (missing parts from reference TRBV14 and TRBJ1-1): EAGVTQFPSHSVIEKGQTVTLRCDPISGHDNLYWYRRVMGKEIKFLLHFVKESKQDESGMPNNRFLAERTGGTYSTLKVQPAELEDSGVYFCASSQDLVAGEAFFGQGTRLTVV.